These 25 T cell receptor beta chains were sequenced from one sample in a study of molecular identifiers for immune sequencing clone quantification. From the PCR reads, TCRdb called clonotypes with MiXCR, one entry per CDR3 protein. The sample has 400,000 to 600,000 distinct CDR3 sequences, around 21% seen once; the top ten hold 0.7% to 1%. Sequencing input: naive CD8+ T cells from blood, with Jurkat cell RNA spiked in. Subset of the sample: FACS-sorted CD8+CD4-CCR7+CD45RA+ naive T cells. These receptors originate from a human donor in good health. Some libraries in this study had Jurkat cell RNA spiked in.

There are many counts of this clonotype. The V and J genes are TRBV7-9 and TRBJ1-1, with 7 bases identical to TRBD1. Looked up from germline, CDR1 is SEHNR and CDR2 is FQNEAQ (reference sequence). This CDR3 comprises 13 residues. Trimming removed 5 bases from V and 5 bases from J; junction bases left unmatched: 5. The CDR3 reads CASSRQGETEAFF. The DNA of the CDR3 is TGTGCCAGCAGCCGACAGGGTGAAACTGAAGCTTTCTTT.

This clonotype has more than one count but fewer than ten. The chain combines TRBV19 with TRBJ2-5; 7 positions agree with TRBD2. Per germline, CDR1 LNHDA and CDR2 SQIVND (reference sequence). The J segment lost 5 bases and the V segment lost 1 base, leaving 7 bases of the junction unmatched. The CDR3 loop spans 15 amino acids. CDR3 sequence: CASSIGALADETQYF. In nucleotides, the CDR3 is TGTGCCAGTAGTATAGGGGCTCTAGCGGACGAGACCCAGTACTTC.

In its sample, this clonotype was seen many times. The V gene is TRBV19, the J gene TRBJ1-1, with unresolved D. The CDR3 contains 12 residues. Between the trimmed V and J ends, which lost 9 bases and 3 bases, there was a span of 11 bases. Per germline, CDR1 LNHDA and CDR2 SQIVND (reference sequence). The CDR3 protein is CASSQGDTEAFF. CDR3 in DNA: TGTGCCAGCAGCCAAGGCGACACTGAAGCTTTCTTT.

As concerns this clonotype: A clone one base away is much larger, so this may be a read error. The conserved phenylalanine or tryptophan is not found at the CDR3 terminus, so this likely reflects a read error. The genes are TRBV13 and TRBJ2-5; TRBD1 is a possible D gene (6 bases). This CDR3 is 15 amino acids long. Germline V CDR1 and CDR2: PRHDT, FYEKMQ (reference sequence). Trimming removed 5 bases from V and 0 bases from J, with 13 bases in between. The CDR3 protein is CASSQSTGYQETQYS. For the CDR3, the DNA is TGTGCCAGCAGCCAAAGCACAGGGTACCAAGAGACCCAGTACTCC.

This clonotype occurred many times. In DNA, the CDR3 is TGTGCCATCAGTGAGGAGCGGGCGCCCTACGAGCAGTACTTC. It specifies CAISEERAPYEQYF. The chain combines TRBV10-3 with TRBJ2-7; maybe TRBD2 (6 bases). V dropped 2 bases and J dropped 2 bases, with 10 bases sitting between them. CDR1 is ENHRY, CDR2 SYGVKD, per germline. The CDR3 length is 14 residues.

The table lists this clonotype with many counts. This chain links TRBV6-5 with TRBJ2-7; D gene ambiguous. Per the germline V gene, CDR1 is MNHEY and CDR2 is SVGAGI. V shed 4 bases and J shed 6 bases, with 13 bases lying between them. The CDR3 length is 13 residues. The CDR3 DNA follows: TGTGCCAGCAGTTTGTCAGGAGCCGCCGAGCAGTACTTC. As protein: CASSLSGAAEQYF.

There are a few counts of this clonotype. This sequence joins TRBV20-1 and TRBJ2-2, with D perhaps matching TRBD1 (5 bases). The germline V gene has CDR1 DFQATT and CDR2 SNEGSKA (reference sequence). This CDR3 has 16 residues. Trimming took off 1 base at V and 2 bases at J, with 14 bases between the two ends. DNA for the CDR3: TGCAGTGCTAGAGGACCCTTAGACAGAAACACCGGGGAGCTGTTTTTT. Translated, it gives CSARGPLDRNTGELFF.

This clonotype was observed at least ten times. The chain uses TRBV19 and TRBJ2-3; tentatively, D is TRBD2 (7 bases). Germline V gene lookup returns CDR1 LNHDA and CDR2 SQIVND (reference sequence). V lost 5 bases and J 6 bases, leaving 15 bases between the germline ends. This CDR3 has 14 amino acids. CDR3 protein: CASSPGGGMDTQYF. CDR3 sequence (DNA): TGTGCCAGTAGTCCCGGCGGGGGCATGGATACGCAGTATTTT.

A word on this clonotype: The germline gene is not matched at one end of the junction; a read error may be the cause. The chain recombines TRBV2 with TRBJ2-7; D is undetermined. Germline CDR1 is SNHLY and CDR2 is FYNNEI. This CDR3 region has 13 residues. The CDR3, as DNA: TGTGCCAGCAGTGATTGGAAGCGTCACGAGCAGCACTTC. It codes for CASSDWKRHEQHF.

The chain recombines TRBV6-2 or TRBV6-3 with TRBJ1-5, with D unresolved. Per germline, CDR1 MNHEY and CDR2 SVGEGT. CDR3 length: 15 amino acids. Trimming cost V 2 bases and J 7 bases, with 15 bases left between them. CDR3 sequence: CASSYITDNHQPQHF. In DNA form, the CDR3 reads TGTGCCAGCAGTTACATCACAGACAACCACCAGCCCCAGCATTTT.

This clonotype appeared many times. The genes are TRBV7-6 and TRBJ1-4; perhaps TRBD1 as D (6 bases). This CDR3 has 14 amino acids. Trimming took 4 bases from V and 7 from J, leaving 13 bases between them. Looked up from germline, CDR1 is SGHVS and CDR2 is FNYEAQ. CDR3: CASSSRQASEKLFF. CDR3 DNA: TGTGCCAGCAGCTCACGACAGGCGAGTGAAAAACTGTTTTTT.

This clonotype was recorded at least ten times. The genes are TRBV7-8 and TRBJ2-3; 15 bases map to TRBD2. V lost 6 bases, J lost 3 bases, and 22 bases stayed unmatched. From germline, CDR1 is SGHVS and CDR2 FQNEAQ. The CDR3 sequence is 22 residues long. In DNA, the CDR3 is TGTGCCAGCAGTTCAGAAGTCGACGGGTGGACTAGCGGGGGGGCCAAGACAGATACGCAGTATTTT. Translation: CASSSEVDGWTSGGAKTDTQYF. Combining the CDR3 with reference TRBV7-8 and TRBJ2-3 gives the whole variable domain GAGVSQSPRYKVAKRGQDVALRCDPISGHVSLFWYQQALGQGPEFLTYFQNEAQLDKSGLPSDRFFAERPEGSVSTLKIQRTQQEDSAVYLCASSSEVDGWTSGGAKTDTQYFGPGTRLTVL.

V is TRBV27 and J is TRBJ2-1; tentative D call: TRBD1 (5 bases). The CDR3 is 12 amino acids. Germline V gene sequence: CDR1 MNHEY, CDR2 SMNVEV (reference sequence). V lost 5 bases, J lost 4 bases, and 6 bases lay in between. DNA for the CDR3: TGTGCCAGCAGTGGACAATACAATGAGCAGTTCTTC. Translating gives CASSGQYNEQFF.

This clonotype was detected ten times or more. The gene calls are TRBV7-9 and TRBJ1-2; 10 bases are shared with TRBD1. The CDR3 loop spans 14 amino acids. Losses at the gene ends were 5 bases for V and 4 bases for J; bases not matched to a gene: 4. Germline V gene data show CDR1 as SEHNR and CDR2 as FQNEAQ (reference sequence). The CDR3 DNA reads as TGTGCCAGCAGCCCGACAGGGGGCGTCTATGGCTACACCTTC. Residues: CASSPTGGVYGYTF.

This clonotype was counted a few times. The gene calls are TRBV20-1 and TRBJ2-7, with 12 bases matching TRBD2. The CDR3 consists of 13 residues. Unmatched junction bases numbered 2, after V lost 2 bases and J lost 6 bases. Germline values: CDR1 DFQATT, CDR2 SNEGSKA (reference sequence). The CDR3 coding sequence is TGCAGTGCTAGACTAGCGGGAGGGCCCGAGCAGTACTTC. Encoded protein: CSARLAGGPEQYF.

This clonotype was seen ten or more times. One end of the junction is discordant with germline, which a read error may explain. The chain has TRBV7-9 and TRBJ2-3; no definite D call. Per the germline V gene, CDR1 is SEHNR and CDR2 is FQNEAQ (reference sequence). The CDR3 length is 14 residues. The CDR3 region is CASSLVGITDTQYF. The CDR3 DNA reads as TGCGCCAGCAGCTTGGTAGGAATCACAGATACGCAGTATTTT.

The J gene is TRBJ1-5, the V gene TRBV30; D not certain. The CDR3 has 15 amino acids. Germline assignment: CDR1 GTSNPN and CDR2 SVGIG (reference sequence). V lost 2 bases and J lost 0, with 11 bases in between. The CDR3, as DNA: TGTGCCTGGAGTCTGTATGGTTATAGCAATCAGCCCCAGCATTTT. This sequence encodes CAWSLYGYSNQPQHF.

In this sample, this clonotype turned up a few times. V usage is TRBV30 and J usage is TRBJ2-3, with 11 bases identical to TRBD2. V trimming: 0 bases; J trimming: 4 bases; junction bases outside the gene matches: 12. CDR1 is GTSNPN and CDR2 is SVGIG in the germline V gene (reference sequence). There are 18 residues in the CDR3. CDR3 coding DNA: TGTGCCTGGAGTGTCAGGACTAGCGGGCCTACTGGCCCAGATACGCAGTATTTT. As protein: CAWSVRTSGPTGPDTQYF.

This clonotype was picked up many times. The chain has TRBV7-2 and TRBJ2-3; D not resolved. Deletions cut 2 bases from V and 2 bases from J, with 8 bases between. The CDR3 loop spans 14 amino acids. Germline CDR1 is SGHTA and CDR2 is FQGNSA. CDR3 loop: CASSLYVATDTQYF. In DNA, the CDR3 is TGTGCCAGCAGCTTATACGTAGCCACAGATACGCAGTATTTT.

This chain joins TRBV5-6 and TRBJ1-6; D possibly corresponds to TRBD1 (5 bases). V gave up 2 bases and J gave up 5 bases, with 8 bases separating them. There are 14 residues in the CDR3. Germline V gene data show CDR1 as SGHDT and CDR2 as YYEEEE. The CDR3 DNA reads as TGTGCCAGCAGCTTTGGACAAGATAATTCACCCCTCCACTTT. This gives the protein CASSFGQDNSPLHF.

This clonotype came up many times. The chain recombines TRBV18 with TRBJ2-6, with 8 nucleotides matching TRBD1. The CDR3 spans 15 residues. The ends lost 8 bases at V and 0 bases at J; junction bases unmatched: 3. The germline gives CDR1 KGHSH, CDR2 LQKENI. CDR3 region: CASATGGSGANVLTF. CDR3 bases: TGTGCCAGCGCAACAGGGGGCTCTGGGGCCAACGTCCTGACTTTC.

In its sample, this clonotype was seen many times. The V call is TRBV5-4, the J call TRBJ1-1; D might be TRBD1 (6 bases). The CDR3 spans 15 residues. Trimming took 2 bases from V and 4 from J, leaving 15 bases between them. Germline CDR1 is SGHNT and CDR2 is YYREEE (reference sequence). CDR3 residues: CASSFTGFGFTEAFF. CDR3 in DNA: TGTGCCAGCAGCTTCACAGGGTTCGGTTTCACTGAAGCTTTCTTT.

This clonotype was detected ten times or more. The chain joins TRBV27 to TRBJ2-1, with 9 positions matching TRBD2. The length of the CDR3 is 15 residues. J lost 8 bases, V lost 5 bases, and 10 bases had no gene match. Germline CDR1 and CDR2: MNHEY and SMNVEV (reference sequence). This chain's CDR3 is CASSPIAGAGHEQFF. CDR3 nucleotides: TGTGCCAGCAGTCCAATAGCGGGAGCGGGGCATGAGCAGTTCTTC.

The gene calls are TRBV4-2 and TRBJ1-4; D perhaps matches TRBD1 (6 bases). The CDR3 is made up of 15 amino acids. V gave up 0 bases and J gave up 9 bases, with 14 bases separating them. The germline gives CDR1 LGHNA, CDR2 YNFKEQ. CDR3 sequence reads: CASSQDRGLAQKLFF. The CDR3 region has the DNA TGTGCCAGCAGCCAAGATAGGGGGTTGGCGCAAAAACTGTTTTTT.

Concerning this clonotype: A much larger clonotype is one base distant, so this may be a read error. The chain couples TRBV6-5 to TRBJ2-7, with D hard to call. Germline V gene data show CDR1 as MNHEY and CDR2 as SVGAGI. The CDR3 totals 14 residues. Trimming pared 6 bases from V and 0 bases from J, leaving 12 bases between. CDR3 DNA sequence: TGTGCCAGCAGAAAGATCACCCTCTCCTACGAGCAGTACTTC. As protein: CASRKITLSYEQYF.